The sequence of this TCR beta chain was determined in a study of a mutant IDH1 vaccine in newly diagnosed glioma. Turning to the study itself: Patients came in for eight vaccinations, in weeks 1, 3, 5, 7, 11, 15, 19 and 23. There were approximately 60% males and about 38% females among treated patients, whose mean age was approximately 41 years.

With 3 bases removed from V and 6 bases from J, the gap between germline ends came to 12 bases. From germline, CDR1 is SGDLS and CDR2 YYNGEE. This CDR3 is 13 amino acids long. On this clone itself: No antigen is known for it.

Clones were sequenced by immunoSEQ multiplex PCR, and TCRdb holds only the in-frame ones, with some missing. The data show about 36,000 clones, roughly 76% seen once. The time point: week 5, during vaccination. In every dose of vaccine, 300 ug of mutant IDH1 20-mer peptide was given alongside topical imiquimod. The receptor comes from a man aged 50-59 years with glioma. The rearrangement joins TRBV9 to TRBJ2-5; D call uncertain. Sample: PBMCs, taken from a glioma patient whose treatment included an IDH1 peptide vaccine. The CDR3 loop is CASSATVGQTQYF. The CDR3 DNA sequence: TGTGCCAGCAGCGCTACAGTGGGCCAGACCCAGTACTTC.